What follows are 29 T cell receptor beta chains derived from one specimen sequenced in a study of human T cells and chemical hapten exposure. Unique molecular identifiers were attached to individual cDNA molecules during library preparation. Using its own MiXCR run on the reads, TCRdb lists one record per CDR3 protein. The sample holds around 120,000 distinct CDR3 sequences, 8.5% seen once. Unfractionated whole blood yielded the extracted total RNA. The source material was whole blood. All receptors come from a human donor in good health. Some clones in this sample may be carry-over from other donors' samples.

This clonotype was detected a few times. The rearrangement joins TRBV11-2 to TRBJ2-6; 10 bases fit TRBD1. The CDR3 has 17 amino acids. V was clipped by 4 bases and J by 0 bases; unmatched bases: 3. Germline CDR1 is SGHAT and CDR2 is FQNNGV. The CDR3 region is CASSWDRGGSGANVLTF. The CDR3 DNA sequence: TGTGCCAGCAGCTGGGACAGGGGCGGCTCTGGGGCCAACGTCCTGACTTTC. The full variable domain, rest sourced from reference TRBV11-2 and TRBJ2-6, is EAGVAQSPRYKIIEKRQSVAFWCNPISGHATLYWYQQILGQGPKLLIQFQNNGVVDDSQLPKDRFSAERLKGVDSTLKIQPAKLEDSAVYLCASSWDRGGSGANVLTFGAGSRLTVL.

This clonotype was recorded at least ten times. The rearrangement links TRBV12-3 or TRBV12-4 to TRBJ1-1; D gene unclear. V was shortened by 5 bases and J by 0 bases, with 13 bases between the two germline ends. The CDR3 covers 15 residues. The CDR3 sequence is CASSTRTEVNTEAFF. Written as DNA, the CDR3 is TGTGCCAGCAGTACCCGGACGGAAGTGAACACTGAAGCTTTCTTT.

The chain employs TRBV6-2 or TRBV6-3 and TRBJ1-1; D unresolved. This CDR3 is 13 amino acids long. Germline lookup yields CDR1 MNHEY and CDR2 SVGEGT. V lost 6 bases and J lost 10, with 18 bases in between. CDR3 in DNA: TGTGCCAGCAGGGATCGACCAATGTCGGGAGCTTTCTTT. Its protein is CASRDRPMSGAFF.

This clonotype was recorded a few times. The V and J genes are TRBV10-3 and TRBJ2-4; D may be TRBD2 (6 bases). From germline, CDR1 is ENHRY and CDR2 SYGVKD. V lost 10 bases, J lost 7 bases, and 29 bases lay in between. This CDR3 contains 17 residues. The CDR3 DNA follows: TGTGCCACCCCTTGTGCCCCTCTGGCGTGGGACTCGAACATTCAGTACTTC. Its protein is CATPCAPLAWDSNIQYF.

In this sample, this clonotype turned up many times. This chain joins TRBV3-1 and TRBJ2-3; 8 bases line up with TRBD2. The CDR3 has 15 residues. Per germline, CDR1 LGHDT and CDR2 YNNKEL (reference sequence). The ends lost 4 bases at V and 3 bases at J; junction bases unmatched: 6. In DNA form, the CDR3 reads TGTGCCAGCAGCCCCGCGGGGGGCGGGACAGATACGCAGTATTTT. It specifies CASSPAGGGTDTQYF.

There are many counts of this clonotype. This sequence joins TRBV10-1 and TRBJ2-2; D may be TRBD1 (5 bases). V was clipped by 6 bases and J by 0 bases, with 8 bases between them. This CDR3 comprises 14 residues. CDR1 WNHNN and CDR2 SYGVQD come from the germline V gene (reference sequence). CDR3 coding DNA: TGCGCCAGCAGGACGACAGCGAACACCGGGGAGCTGTTTTTT. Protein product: CASRTTANTGELFF.

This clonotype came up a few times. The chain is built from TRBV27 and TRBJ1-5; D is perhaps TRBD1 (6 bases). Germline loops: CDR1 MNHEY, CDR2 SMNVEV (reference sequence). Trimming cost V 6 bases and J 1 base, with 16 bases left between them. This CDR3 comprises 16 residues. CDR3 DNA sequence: TGTGCCAGCAGCCGTGAGGGGGGTACAAGCAATCAGCCCCAGCATTTT. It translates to CASSREGGTSNQPQHF.

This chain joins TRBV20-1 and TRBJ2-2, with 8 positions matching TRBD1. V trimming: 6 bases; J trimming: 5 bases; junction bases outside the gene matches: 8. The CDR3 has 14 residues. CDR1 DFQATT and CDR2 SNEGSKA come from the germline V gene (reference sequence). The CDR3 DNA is TGCAGTGCGGGACAGGTGGCTGGGACCGGGGAGCTGTTTTTT. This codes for CSAGQVAGTGELFF.

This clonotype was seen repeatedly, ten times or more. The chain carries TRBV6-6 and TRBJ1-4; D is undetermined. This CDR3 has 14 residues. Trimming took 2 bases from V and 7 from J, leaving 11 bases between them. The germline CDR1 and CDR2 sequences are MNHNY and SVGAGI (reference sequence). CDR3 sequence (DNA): TGTGCCAGCAGTTACCTATCCGGTGGTGAAAAACTGTTTTTT. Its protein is CASSYLSGGEKLFF.

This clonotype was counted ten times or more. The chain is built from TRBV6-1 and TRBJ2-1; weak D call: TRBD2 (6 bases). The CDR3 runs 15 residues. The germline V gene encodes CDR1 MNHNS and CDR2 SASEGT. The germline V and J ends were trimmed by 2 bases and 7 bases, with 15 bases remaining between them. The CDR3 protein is CASSETPPGRNEQFF. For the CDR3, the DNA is TGTGCCAGCAGTGAAACCCCGCCAGGGAGGAATGAGCAGTTCTTC.

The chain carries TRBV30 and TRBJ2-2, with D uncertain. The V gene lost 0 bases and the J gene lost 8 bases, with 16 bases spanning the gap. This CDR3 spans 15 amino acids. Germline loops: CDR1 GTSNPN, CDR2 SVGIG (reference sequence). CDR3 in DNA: TGTGCCTGGAGTGTACTGGGTCCAGGCGCGGGGGAGCTGTTTTTT. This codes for CAWSVLGPGAGELFF.

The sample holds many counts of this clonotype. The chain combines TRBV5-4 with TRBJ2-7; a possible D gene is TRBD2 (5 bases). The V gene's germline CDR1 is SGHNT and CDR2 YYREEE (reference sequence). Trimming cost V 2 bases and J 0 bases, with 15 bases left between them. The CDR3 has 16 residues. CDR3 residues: CASSLIALGNSYEQYF. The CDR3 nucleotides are TGTGCCAGCAGCTTAATAGCGTTAGGAAACTCCTACGAGCAGTACTTC.

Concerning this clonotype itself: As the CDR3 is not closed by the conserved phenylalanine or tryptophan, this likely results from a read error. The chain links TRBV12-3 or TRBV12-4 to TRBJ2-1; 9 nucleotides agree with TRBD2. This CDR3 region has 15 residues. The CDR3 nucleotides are TGTGCCAGCAGTCTAGCGGGGAGGGTTTTTGATGAGCAGTTCCTC. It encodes CASSLAGRVFDEQFL.

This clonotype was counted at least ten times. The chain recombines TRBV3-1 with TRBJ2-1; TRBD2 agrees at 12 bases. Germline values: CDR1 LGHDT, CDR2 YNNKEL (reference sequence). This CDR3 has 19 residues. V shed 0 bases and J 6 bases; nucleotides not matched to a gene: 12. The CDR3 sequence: CASSQESRLAGARPNEQFF. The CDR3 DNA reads TGTGCCAGCAGCCAAGAGTCCCGACTAGCGGGGGCCCGCCCCAATGAGCAGTTCTTC.

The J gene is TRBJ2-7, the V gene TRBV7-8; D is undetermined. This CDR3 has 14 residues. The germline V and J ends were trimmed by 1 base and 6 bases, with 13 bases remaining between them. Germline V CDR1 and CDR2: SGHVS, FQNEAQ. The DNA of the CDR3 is TGTGCCAGCAGCTTAGGGGCTACCTCCACCGAGCAGTACTTC. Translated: CASSLGATSTEQYF. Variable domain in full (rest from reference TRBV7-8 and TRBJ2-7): GAGVSQSPRYKVAKRGQDVALRCDPISGHVSLFWYQQALGQGPEFLTYFQNEAQLDKSGLPSDRFFAERPEGSVSTLKIQRTQQEDSAVYLCASSLGATSTEQYFGPGTRLTVT.

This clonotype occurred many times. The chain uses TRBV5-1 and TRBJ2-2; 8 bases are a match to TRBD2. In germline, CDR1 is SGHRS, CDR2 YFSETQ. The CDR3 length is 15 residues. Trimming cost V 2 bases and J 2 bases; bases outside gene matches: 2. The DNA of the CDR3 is TGCGCCAGCAGCTTATTAGCGGGAAACACCGGGGAGCTGTTTTTT. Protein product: CASSLLAGNTGELFF.

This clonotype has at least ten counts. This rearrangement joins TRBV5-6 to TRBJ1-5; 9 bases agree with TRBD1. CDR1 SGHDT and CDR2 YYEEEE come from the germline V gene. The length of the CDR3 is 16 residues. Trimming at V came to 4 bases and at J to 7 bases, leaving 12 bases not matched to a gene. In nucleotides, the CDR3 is TGTGCCAGCAGCAACCGACAGGGGGTAGGATACCAGCCCCAGCATTTT. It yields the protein CASSNRQGVGYQPQHF.

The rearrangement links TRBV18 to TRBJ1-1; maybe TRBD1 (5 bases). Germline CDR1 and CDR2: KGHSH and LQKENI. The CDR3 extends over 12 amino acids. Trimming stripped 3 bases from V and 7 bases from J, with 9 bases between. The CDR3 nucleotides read TGTGCCAGCTCACCCGACGGGGGTGAAGCTTTCTTT. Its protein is CASSPDGGEAFF.

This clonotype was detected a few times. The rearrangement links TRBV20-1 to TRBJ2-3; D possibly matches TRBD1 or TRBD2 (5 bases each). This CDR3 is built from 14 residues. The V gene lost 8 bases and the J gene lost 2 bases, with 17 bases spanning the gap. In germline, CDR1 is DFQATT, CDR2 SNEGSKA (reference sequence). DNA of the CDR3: TGCAGTTCATTCGGGGCCCTAGACACAGATACGCAGTATTTT. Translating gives CSSFGALDTDTQYF.

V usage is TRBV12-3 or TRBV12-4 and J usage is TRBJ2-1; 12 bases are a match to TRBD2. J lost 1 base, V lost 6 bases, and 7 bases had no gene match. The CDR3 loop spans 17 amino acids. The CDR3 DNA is TGTGCCAGCAGCCCCACTAGCGGGGGGCTTTCCTACAATGAGCAGTTCTTC. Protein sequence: CASSPTSGGLSYNEQFF.

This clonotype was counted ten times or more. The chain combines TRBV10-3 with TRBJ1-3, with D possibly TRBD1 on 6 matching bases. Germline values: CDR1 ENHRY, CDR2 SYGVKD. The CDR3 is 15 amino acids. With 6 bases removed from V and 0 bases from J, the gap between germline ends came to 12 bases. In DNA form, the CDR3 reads TGTGCCATCAGAGTCGTGGACAGCTCTGGAAACACCATATATTTT. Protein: CAIRVVDSSGNTIYF.

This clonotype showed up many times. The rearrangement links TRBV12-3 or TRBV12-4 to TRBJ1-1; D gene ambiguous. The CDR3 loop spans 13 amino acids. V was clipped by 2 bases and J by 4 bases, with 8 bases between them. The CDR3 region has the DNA TGTGCCAGCAGTTTAAAGGGTGGCACTGAAGCTTTCTTT. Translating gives CASSLKGGTEAFF.

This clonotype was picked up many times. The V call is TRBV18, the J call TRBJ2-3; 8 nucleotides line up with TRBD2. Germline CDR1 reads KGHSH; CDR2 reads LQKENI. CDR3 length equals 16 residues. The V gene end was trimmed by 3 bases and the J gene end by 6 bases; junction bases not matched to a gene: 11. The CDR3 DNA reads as TGTGCCAGCTCACCGGGCCTAGCGGGCGGCGGGGATACGCAGTATTTT. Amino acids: CASSPGLAGGGDTQYF.

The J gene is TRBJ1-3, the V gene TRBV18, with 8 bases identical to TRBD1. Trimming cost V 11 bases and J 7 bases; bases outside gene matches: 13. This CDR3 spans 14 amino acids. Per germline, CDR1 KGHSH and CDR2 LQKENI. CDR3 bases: TGTGCCGCCTCGACAGGGGCGCAGAGCAACACCATATATTTT. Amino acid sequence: CAASTGAQSNTIYF.

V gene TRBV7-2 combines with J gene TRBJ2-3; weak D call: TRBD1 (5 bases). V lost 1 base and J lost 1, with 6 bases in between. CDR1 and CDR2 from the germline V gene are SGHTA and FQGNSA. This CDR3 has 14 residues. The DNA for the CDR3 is TGTGCCAGCAGCTTAGTACAGGGCACAGATACGCAGTATTTT. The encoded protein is CASSLVQGTDTQYF.

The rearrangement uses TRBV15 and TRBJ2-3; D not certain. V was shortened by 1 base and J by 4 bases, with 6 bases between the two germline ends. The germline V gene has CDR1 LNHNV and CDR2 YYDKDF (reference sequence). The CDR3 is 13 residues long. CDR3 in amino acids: CATSRGFSDTQYF. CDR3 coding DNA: TGTGCCACCAGCAGAGGCTTCTCAGATACGCAGTATTTT.

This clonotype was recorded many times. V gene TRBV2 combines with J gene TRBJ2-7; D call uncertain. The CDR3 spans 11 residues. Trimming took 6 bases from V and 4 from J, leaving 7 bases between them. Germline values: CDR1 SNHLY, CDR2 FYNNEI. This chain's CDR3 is CASSSEYEQYF. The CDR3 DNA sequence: TGTGCCAGCAGCTCGGAGTACGAGCAGTACTTC.

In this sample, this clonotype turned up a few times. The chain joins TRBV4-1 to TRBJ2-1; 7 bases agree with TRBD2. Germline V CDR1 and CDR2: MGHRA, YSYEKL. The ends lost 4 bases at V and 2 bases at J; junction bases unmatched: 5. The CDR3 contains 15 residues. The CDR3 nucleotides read TGCGCCAGCAGCCGACTAGCAGGAACCTACAATGAGCAGTTCTTC. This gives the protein CASSRLAGTYNEQFF.

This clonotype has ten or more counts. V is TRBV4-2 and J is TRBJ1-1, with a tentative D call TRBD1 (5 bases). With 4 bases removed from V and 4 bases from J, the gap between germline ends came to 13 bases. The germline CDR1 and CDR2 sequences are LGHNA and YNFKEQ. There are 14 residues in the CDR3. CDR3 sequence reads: CASSLRGASTEAFF. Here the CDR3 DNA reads TGTGCCAGCAGCCTTAGGGGCGCCTCCACTGAAGCTTTCTTT.